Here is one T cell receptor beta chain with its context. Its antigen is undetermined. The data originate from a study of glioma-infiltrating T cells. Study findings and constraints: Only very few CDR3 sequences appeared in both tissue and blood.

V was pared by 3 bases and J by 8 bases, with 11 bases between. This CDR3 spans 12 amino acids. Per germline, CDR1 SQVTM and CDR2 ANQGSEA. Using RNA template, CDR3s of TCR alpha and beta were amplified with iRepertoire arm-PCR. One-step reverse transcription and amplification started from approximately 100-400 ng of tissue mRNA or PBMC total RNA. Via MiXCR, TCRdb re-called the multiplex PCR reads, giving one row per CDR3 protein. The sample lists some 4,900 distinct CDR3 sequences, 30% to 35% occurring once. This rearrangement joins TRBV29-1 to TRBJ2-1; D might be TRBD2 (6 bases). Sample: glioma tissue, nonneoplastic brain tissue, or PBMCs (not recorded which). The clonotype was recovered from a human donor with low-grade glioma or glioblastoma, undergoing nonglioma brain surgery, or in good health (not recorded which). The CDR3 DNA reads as TGCAGCGTTGAGCGGGGTAGGGATGAGCAGTTCTTC. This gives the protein CSVERGRDEQFF.